Below, one T cell receptor (beta chain) is given with its context. Sequencing was performed with immunoSEQ multiplex PCR; in TCRdb, only in-frame clones are kept and a portion is missing. This table holds approximately 220,000 clones, around 81% found once. The record originates from a study of blood T cell repertoires in COVID-19. About the study: T cells, B-cell-depleted T cells, or PBMCs supplied cDNA or gDNA.

The source of this sequence is a woman aged 40 to 55 with acute COVID-19. Input material: PBMCs or T cells enriched from blood (not recorded which).

The DNA for the CDR3 is TGTGCCAGCAGCGCGTCAGGGGTCGTGAGCAATCAGCCCCAGCATTTT. Translation: CASSASGVVSNQPQHF. The rearrangement joins TRBV7-3 to TRBJ1-5, with D possibly TRBD1 on 6 matching bases. This CDR3 region has 16 residues. The V and J ends lost 5 bases and 1 base respectively, with 15 bases between them. CDR1 and CDR2 from the germline V gene are SGHTA and FQGTGA.